One and the same sample provided the 13 T cell receptor beta chains below, sequenced in a study of regulatory dendritic cells for organ transplantation. Some clones are missing from TCRdb's copy, which holds only in-frame ones; the method was immunoSEQ multiplex PCR. Of tens of thousands of clones in the sample, around 82% were seen once. Sequenced material: naive CD8+ T cells from blood. Subset of the sample: CD45RA+ naive T cells. All receptors derive from a human donor in good health.

Notes on this clone: The sample has other DNA sequences that encode this CDR3 too. V and J are TRBV27 and TRBJ1-5; D possibly corresponds to TRBD1 (5 bases). This CDR3 is 14 amino acids long. V was clipped by 2 bases and J by 1 base, with 6 bases between them. CDR1 is MNHEY and CDR2 is SMNVEV in the germline V gene (reference sequence). CDR3 protein: CASSLGGSNQPQHF. DNA for the CDR3: TGTGCCAGCAGTTTAGGGGGGAGCAATCAGCCCCAGCATTTT.

This chain uses TRBV6-5 with TRBJ1-4, with 7 bases identical to TRBD1. Germline CDR1 reads MNHEY; CDR2 reads SVGAGI. Trimming took 5 bases from V and 6 from J; bases not matched to a gene: 9. The CDR3 totals 15 residues. CDR3 in DNA: TGTGCCAGCAGTCTATCAGGGGGTATTCATGAAAAACTGTTTTTT. Protein product: CASSLSGGIHEKLFF.

This clone was observed a single time. V usage is TRBV15 and J usage is TRBJ1-1; D not certain. V was trimmed by 5 bases and J by 5 bases, leaving 15 bases between them. The CDR3 length is 14 residues. The germline CDR1 and CDR2 sequences are LNHNV and YYDKDF (reference sequence). The DNA of the CDR3 is TGTGCCACCAGCGCTCAACGGGGTACGACTGAAGCTTTCTTT. As protein: CATSAQRGTTEAFF.

V and J are TRBV7-9 and TRBJ2-2; the match to TRBD2 covers 12 bases. Looked up from germline, CDR1 is SEHNR and CDR2 is FQNEAQ (reference sequence). This CDR3 region has 19 residues. J was trimmed by 6 bases and V by 7 bases; bases with no gene match: 18. The CDR3 is CASISLAGGLESPAGELFF. CDR3 nucleotides: TGTGCCAGCATATCCCTAGCGGGGGGGCTCGAATCCCCAGCCGGGGAGCTGTTTTTT.

The chain combines TRBV7-2 with TRBJ1-1, with a tentative D call TRBD1 (6 bases). The CDR3 extends over 16 amino acids. The V and J ends lost 0 bases and 3 bases respectively, with 14 bases between them. CDR1 SGHTA and CDR2 FQGNSA come from the germline V gene. The CDR3 coding sequence is TGTGCCAGCAGCTTAGCGACATGGGCAGGGGACACTGAAGCTTTCTTT. It yields the protein CASSLATWAGDTEAFF.

The chain recombines TRBV11-3 with TRBJ2-1; tentative D call: TRBD1 (5 bases). The CDR3 sequence is 14 residues long. The V gene's germline CDR1 is SGHNT and CDR2 YENEEA. Trimming removed 1 base from V and 8 bases from J, with 12 bases in between. The CDR3 region is CASSLGSGLDEQFF. The CDR3 coding sequence is TGTGCCAGCAGCTTAGGATCAGGGTTAGATGAGCAGTTCTTC.

The chain joins TRBV6-5 to TRBJ1-5, with TRBD1 matching 9 bases. The junction had 2 bases not matched to a gene; V was cut back by 5 bases and J by 6 bases. The CDR3 is 13 residues long. The V gene's germline CDR1 is MNHEY and CDR2 SVGAGI. In nucleotides, the CDR3 is TGTGCCAGCAGTAGGGACAGGGTTCAGCCCCAGCATTTT. As protein: CASSRDRVQPQHF.

The chain carries TRBV5-6 and TRBJ2-1; no clear D gene. The CDR3 sequence is 14 residues long. The V end was cut by 4 bases, the J end by 0 bases, with 8 bases between. Germline assignment: CDR1 SGHDT and CDR2 YYEEEE. The CDR3 DNA is TGTGCCAGCAGCATTGGAGTCTCCTACAATGAGCAGTTCTTC. Amino acids: CASSIGVSYNEQFF.

This chain connects TRBV4-1 to TRBJ1-1; weak D call: TRBD1 (6 bases). Germline V gene sequence: CDR1 MGHRA, CDR2 YSYEKL. The length of the CDR3 is 14 residues. Trimming removed 3 bases at V and 3 bases at J, with 11 bases between. CDR3 nucleotides: TGCGCCAGCAGCCAGGGGGCGGGGGACACTGAAGCTTTCTTT. It codes for CASSQGAGDTEAFF.

V and J are TRBV19 and TRBJ2-7; 10 nucleotides align to TRBD2. The CDR3 length is 19 residues. Looked up from germline, CDR1 is LNHDA and CDR2 is SQIVND (reference sequence). The V and J ends lost 5 bases and 0 bases, in that order; junction bases with no gene match: 16. The CDR3 reads CASSALSAGGARTSYEQYF. As DNA, the CDR3 is TGTGCCAGTAGTGCCCTTTCAGCGGGGGGGGCCCGAACCTCCTACGAGCAGTACTTC. The full variable domain, with the rest looked up from reference TRBV19 and TRBJ2-7, is DGGITQSPKYLFRKEGQNVTLSCEQNLNHDAMYWYRQDPGQGLRLIYYSQIVNDFQKGDIAEGYSVSREKKESFPLTVTSAQKNPTAFYLCASSALSAGGARTSYEQYFGPGTRLTVT.

This clone came up a few times. The chain couples TRBV9 to TRBJ2-1, with a tentative D call TRBD2 (5 bases). Germline V gives CDR1 SGDLS, CDR2 YYNGEE. Deletions cut 4 bases from V and 10 bases from J, with 15 bases between. The CDR3 sequence is 13 residues long. The CDR3 is CASSPGLLGEQFF. CDR3 sequence (DNA): TGTGCCAGCAGCCCCGGACTGCTAGGCGAGCAGTTCTTC.

The chain couples TRBV6-5 to TRBJ1-4, with a weak D call TRBD1 (6 bases). Germline CDR1 MNHEY, CDR2 SVGAGI. The CDR3 totals 15 residues. V was clipped by 7 bases and J by 1 base, with 13 bases between them. CDR3 residues: CASNVGGGTNEKLFF. In DNA, the CDR3 is TGTGCCAGCAATGTAGGGGGGGGAACTAATGAAAAACTGTTTTTT.

The chain recombines TRBV6-5 with TRBJ1-2; D not resolved. The CDR3 contains 13 residues. Germline CDR1 MNHEY, CDR2 SVGAGI. V gave up 4 bases and J gave up 0 bases, with 6 bases separating them. The CDR3 loop reads CASSFTANYGYTF. CDR3 in DNA: TGTGCCAGCAGTTTTACAGCTAACTATGGCTACACCTTC.